The rows below give T cell receptor beta chains drawn from one sample of a study of post-analysis software for immune sequencing data. TCRdb re-derived calls from the PCR reads in MiXCR, one entry per CDR3 protein. The sample holds 750,000 to 900,000 distinct CDR3 sequences, 40% to 55% seen once. Input material: blood. The receptors come from a girl aged 10-17 years with multiple sclerosis. CDR3s include the opening cysteine and the closing phenylalanine or tryptophan. A D gene is named only where the DNA matches it firmly. The listing skips clone size in some rows; elsewhere it reads once, few, many or a size class.

v_call	clone_size	d_call	j_call	cdr3_nt	cdr3_aa
TRBV6-1	-	-	TRBJ2-7	TGTGCCAGCATCCCCGCCTTTGATTACTCCTACGAGCAGTACTTC	CASIPAFDYSYEQYF
TRBV5-6	once	-	TRBJ2-1	TGTGCCAGCAGCCCAAGGTATGCCGCGTTCTCCTACAATGAGCAGTTCTTC	CASSPRYAAFSYNEQFF
TRBV6-1	-	TRBD1	TRBJ2-5	TGTGCCAGCAGTACCCGGGGACAGGCGTTCCAAGAGACCCAGTACTTC	CASSTRGQAFQETQYF
TRBV5-6	-	-	TRBJ2-5	TGTGCCAGCAGCTTGTTGGTGGCGGGGGAGACCCAGTACTTC	CASSLLVAGETQYF
TRBV21-1	few	-	TRBJ2-7	TGTGCCAGCAGGCAGGGGGGGCTGGTGGACGAGCAGTACTTC	CASRQGGLVDEQYF
TRBV20-1	-	-	TRBJ2-5	TGCAGTCCTAAAGTACAAGAGACCCAGTACTTC	CSPKVQETQYF
TRBV5-1	few	TRBD1	TRBJ1-1	TGCGCCAGCAGCCGGGACAGGGTCAACACTGAAGCTTTCTTT	CASSRDRVNTEAFF
TRBV12-3/TRBV12-4	-	TRBD1	TRBJ1-5	TGTGCCAGCAGTTCTCCCGGAGACAGGGGACGTAATCAGCCCCAGCATTTT	CASSSPGDRGRNQPQHF
TRBV7-8	-	TRBD1	TRBJ2-4	TGTGCCAGCAGCTTAGATGTGGACAGGGGGCGAGATTACATTCAGTACTTC	CASSLDVDRGRDYIQYF
TRBV5-1	few	TRBD2	TRBJ2-1	TGCGCCAGCAGCCAAACCGGGACTAGGGCCAATGAGCAGTTCTTC	CASSQTGTRANEQFF
TRBV18	-	TRBD1	TRBJ2-7	TGTGCCAGCTCACCATCACAGGGGGCTCGGGACGAGCAGTACTTC	CASSPSQGARDEQYF
TRBV18	few	TRBD1	TRBJ2-6	TGTGCCAGCTCACCGCGGGACAGGTCTGGGGCCAACGTCCTGACTTTC	CASSPRDRSGANVLTF
TRBV6-1	-	-	TRBJ1-2	TGTGCCAGCAGTGGTGGGGGCCCTCCGTATGGCTACACCTTC	CASSGGGPPYGYTF
TRBV3-1	-	-	TRBJ2-7	TGTGCCAGCAGCCCCTTTGGCGGCGGGGAGCAGTACTTC	CASSPFGGGEQYF
TRBV4-3	-	TRBD2	TRBJ2-2	TGCGCCAGCAGCCAAGTGCTCGGACTAGCGGGAGCAACCGGGGAGCTGTTTTTT	CASSQVLGLAGATGELFF
TRBV4-3	-	-	TRBJ2-7	TGCGCCAGCAGCCAAGGACCCCAACCCTCCTACGAGCAGTACTTC	CASSQGPQPSYEQYF
TRBV5-1	-	-	TRBJ2-7	TGCGCCAGCAGCTTGGAAGGTCGACCTTACGAGCAGTACTTC	CASSLEGRPYEQYF
TRBV15	-	-	TRBJ1-4	TGTGCCACCAGCAGACCCGGGTCTTATAATGAAAAACTGTTTTTT	CATSRPGSYNEKLFF
TRBV20-1	-	TRBD1	TRBJ2-7	TGCAGTGCTGGACGGACAGGGGCCTCCTACGAGCAGTACTTC	CSAGRTGASYEQYF
TRBV12-3/TRBV12-4	few	TRBD1	TRBJ1-5	TGTGCCAGCAGCCCGACAGGGGAGGGTCAGCCCCAGCATTTT	CASSPTGEGQPQHF
TRBV11-3	-	TRBD2	TRBJ2-1	TGTGCCAGCAGCATGGGGGGCCTAGCGGGAGCTGAGCAGTTCTTC	CASSMGGLAGAEQFF
TRBV5-6	few	TRBD1	TRBJ1-5	TGTGCCAGCAGCATTAGAGGGGGCAGAGATCAGCCCCAGCATTTT	CASSIRGGRDQPQHF
TRBV7-7	few	-	TRBJ2-3	TGTGCTAGCAGCTTAAGCGGGCGGGACACAGATACGCAGTATTTT	CASSLSGRDTDTQYF
TRBV6-5	-	-	TRBJ1-2	TGTGCCAGCAGTTACTCCCCGACAGTCCCGGGGTATGGCTACACCTTC	CASSYSPTVPGYGYTF
TRBV7-2	-	-	TRBJ1-5	TGTGCCAGCAGCTCGCCGGGGCCTCAATCTCAGCCCCAGCATTTT	CASSSPGPQSQPQHF
TRBV28	-	-	TRBJ1-5	TGTGCCAGCAGACGGGACTCTTTATCTCCCCAGCATTTT	CASRRDSLSPQHF
TRBV12-3/TRBV12-4	-	TRBD2	TRBJ2-2	TGTGCCAGCAGTCCATCCCAGACTAGCGGTTACGGGGAGCTGTTTTTT	CASSPSQTSGYGELFF